This T cell receptor beta chain comes out of a study of control samples from healthy donors and cancer patients. Germline lookup yields CDR1 SEHNR and CDR2 FQNEAQ (reference sequence). Trimming removed 6 bases from V and 6 bases from J, with 17 bases in between. The CDR3 is 14 amino acids. Profiled with immunoSEQ multiplex PCR; TCRdb holds only in-frame clones, not every one. The data contain some 150,000 clones, roughly nine tenths of them singletons. The sequenced material came from blood. The receptor was isolated from a man between 18 and 29 years old in good health. V usage is TRBV7-9 and J usage is TRBJ1-1; the D gene is possibly TRBD1 (6 bases). The CDR3, as DNA: TGTGCCAGCAGACCTAGCGAGGGGGGTCCTGAAGCTTTCTTT. Encoded protein: CASRPSEGGPEAFF. The full variable domain, rest sourced from reference TRBV7-9 and TRBJ1-1, is DTGVSQNPRHKITKRGQNVTFRCDPISEHNRLYWYRQTLGQGPEFLTYFQNEAQLEKSRLLSDRFSAERPKGSFSTLEIQRTEQGDSAMYLCASRPSEGGPEAFFGQGTRLTVV.